This T cell receptor (beta chain) was documented in a study of cytomegalovirus exposure and HLA in healthy donors. The CDR3 length is 12 residues. Germline loops: CDR1 MNHEY, CDR2 SVGAGI. V shed 8 bases and J shed 3 bases, with 11 bases lying between them. Method: immunoSEQ multiplex PCR; TCRdb's copy keeps in-frame clones and lacks some. The sample carries more than 100,000 clones, 88% recorded once. The table lists this clone with a count of one. The chain carries TRBV6-5 and TRBJ2-7; D is unresolved. This TCR was recovered from a woman aged 18-30 years in good health and CMV-seropositive. The sequencing sample was made of PBMCs. For the CDR3, the DNA is TGTGCCAGCGGGCCTCCTGACTACGAGCAGTACTTC. This translates into CASGPPDYEQYF.